Reported below is one T cell receptor beta chain. The PCR ran on 60 Vbeta and 13 Jbeta primers. Sequenced by immunoSEQ multiplex PCR; TCRdb stores in-frame clones only, minus some. The sample has approximately 59,000 clones, 70% to 85% seen once. The sample is drawn from a study of cytomegalovirus exposure and HLA in healthy donors. Germline V gene lookup returns CDR1 SQVTM and CDR2 ANQGSEA. V dropped 1 base and J dropped 7; count of bases not matched to a gene: 10. The CDR3 spans 15 residues. The sequencing input was PBMCs. This chain joins TRBV29-1 and TRBJ1-2; 9 bases are a match to TRBD1. The source of this sequence is a girl between 5 and 17 years old in good health and CMV-seropositive. As DNA, the CDR3 is TGCAGCGTTGAAGCCCCGGGACAGGGCTTGAGTGGCTACACCTTC. It translates to CSVEAPGQGLSGYTF. Based on the CDR3 plus reference TRBV29-1 and TRBJ1-2, the full variable domain is SAVISQKPSRDICQRGTSLTIQCQVDSQVTMMFWYRQQPGQSLTLIATANQGSEATYESGFVIDKFPISRPNLTFSTLTVSNMSPEDSSIYLCSVEAPGQGLSGYTFGSGTRLTVV.